The present entry profiles one TCR beta chain with its context. The sample is drawn from a study of blood T cell repertoires in COVID-19. Study-level background: Sites in the United States, Italy and Spain provided acute and convalescent COVID-19 samples.

As handled by the study authors: Reference gene primer amplification in the assay estimated nucleated cell counts. Libraries were prepared by immunoSEQ multiplex PCR; TCRdb keeps only in-frame clonotypes and omits some of them. V and J calls and clone size follow that table, whereas D and trimming were derived from the DNA. The sample lists hundreds of thousands of clones; 85% were seen once. Trimming took 1 base from V and 2 from J; bases not matched to a gene: 5. In germline, CDR1 is LNHDA, CDR2 SQIVND (reference sequence). CDR3 length: 17 residues. The receptor was isolated from a woman aged 18-29 years with acute or convalescent COVID-19. V is TRBV19 and J is TRBJ2-3; TRBD2 aligns across 11 bases. Source material: peripheral blood. The CDR3 protein is CASSIAGTSGLTDTQYF. The CDR3 region has the DNA TGTGCCAGTAGTATAGCAGGGACTAGCGGACTCACAGATACGCAGTATTTT. Based on the CDR3 plus reference TRBV19 and TRBJ2-3, the full variable domain is DGGITQSPKYLFRKEGQNVTLSCEQNLNHDAMYWYRQDPGQGLRLIYYSQIVNDFQKGDIAEGYSVSREKKESFPLTVTSAQKNPTAFYLCASSIAGTSGLTDTQYFGPGTRLTVL.